This T cell receptor beta chain is from a study of PD-L1 blockade in urothelial cancer. Some clones are missing from TCRdb's copy, which holds only in-frame ones; the method was immunoSEQ multiplex PCR. Among tens of thousands of clones listed, roughly 80% were seen once. The sample consisted of PBMCs, taken around atezolizumab (anti-PD-L1) treatment. The TCR sequence derives from a man in his 70s with urothelial cancer.

CDR3 DNA: TGTGCCAGCAGTCAGGACAGGGGCTCTAACTATGGCTACACCTTC. The encoded protein is CASSQDRGSNYGYTF. The gene calls are TRBV2 and TRBJ1-2; TRBD1 agrees at 9 bases. CDR3 length: 15 residues. V gave up 5 bases and J gave up 0 bases; unmatched junction bases: 4. The germline gives CDR1 SNHLY, CDR2 FYNNEI.